Sequencing of this T cell receptor (beta chain) was carried out in a study of CD8+CD57+ T cells in acquired aplastic anemia. CDR3 length: 15 residues. The V end was cut by 0 bases, the J end by 1 base, with 12 bases between. CDR1 is DFQATT and CDR2 is SNEGSKA in the germline V gene (reference sequence). For this clonotype: Lacking the conserved final phenylalanine or tryptophan, this CDR3 likely reflects a read error.

Before being chosen for sequencing, patients had shown CD8+CD57+ cell expansion by flow cytometry. Genomic DNA served as template for TCR beta VDJ and CDR3 profiling. TCRdb re-called the reads through MiXCR, storing one row per CDR3 protein. The sample consists of under 250,000 distinct CDR3 sequences, approximately 65% of them appearing once. This clonotype originated in a human donor with aplastic anemia. Sequencing was carried out using sorted CD4+, CD8+, or CD8+CD57+ T cells (not recorded which) from PBMCs. This rearrangement joins TRBV20-1 to TRBJ1-1; possible D gene TRBD1, 5 bases. The CDR3, as DNA: TGCAGTGCTAGAGATCCGGTTCAGGGGAACACTGAAGCTTTCCTT. Its protein is CSARDPVQGNTEAFL.